The 21 T cell receptor beta chains presented below share a single source sample, sequenced in a study of blood T cell repertoires in COVID-19. This table comes from immunoSEQ multiplex PCR, and its TCRdb copy is limited to in-frame clones, with some not included. This sample carries some 97,000 clones, approximately 90% of them seen once, and the ten largest clones take around 2.1%. The specimen sequenced was peripheral blood. The receptors were gathered from a man aged 50 to 59 with active COVID-19.

The genes are TRBV7-3 and TRBJ2-2, with D tentatively TRBD1 (6 bases). CDR3 length: 13 amino acids. Trimming left V 5 bases short and J 6 bases short, with 10 bases between. CDR1 and CDR2 (germline): SGHTA, FQGTGA. The CDR3, as DNA: TGTGCCAGCAGCCCCAACAGGGCCGGGGAGCTGTTTTTT. Its protein is CASSPNRAGELFF.

The chain combines TRBV19 with TRBJ1-5, with TRBD1 identical over 8 bases. The germline V gene encodes CDR1 LNHDA and CDR2 SQIVND (reference sequence). This CDR3 spans 16 amino acids. The ends lost 7 bases at V and 1 base at J; junction bases unmatched: 9. The CDR3 DNA reads TGTGCCAGTACCCAAATCGGACAGGGAAGCAATCAGCCCCAGCATTTT. It encodes CASTQIGQGSNQPQHF.

This CDR3 is CASSIGRAGELFF. Here the CDR3 DNA reads TGTGCCAGTAGTATAGGTCGGGCCGGGGAGCTGTTTTTT. This chain links TRBV19 with TRBJ2-2; D is uncertain. The CDR3 consists of 13 residues. The V end lost 1 base, the J end lost 6 bases, and 6 bases lay between the germline ends. Germline V gene data show CDR1 as LNHDA and CDR2 as SQIVND (reference sequence).

The gene calls are TRBV6-5 and TRBJ2-5; unclear D gene. The CDR3 extends over 16 amino acids. The germline gives CDR1 MNHEY, CDR2 SVGAGI. V lost 2 bases and J lost 2, with 15 bases in between. CDR3 sequence: CASSYHRRSLQETQYF. The CDR3 region has the DNA TGTGCCAGCAGTTACCATCGAAGATCACTACAAGAGACCCAGTACTTC.

V usage is TRBV29-1 and J usage is TRBJ1-1, with 8 nucleotides matching TRBD1. CDR1 and CDR2 from the germline V gene are SQVTM and ANQGSEA. CDR3 length: 14 residues. After removal of 4 bases from V and 3 bases from J, the junction contained 7 bases not matched to a gene. The CDR3 here is CSVAQGAWDTEAFF. The CDR3, as DNA: TGCAGCGTTGCGCAGGGGGCGTGGGACACTGAAGCTTTCTTT.

V is TRBV12-3 or TRBV12-4 and J is TRBJ1-5; 7 bases align to TRBD1. This CDR3 contains 13 residues. The V and J ends lost 6 bases and 4 bases, in that order; junction bases with no gene match: 3. CDR3 sequence (DNA): TGTGCCAGCAGCCCGACAGGGAATCAGCCCCAGCATTTT. Its translation is CASSPTGNQPQHF.

This sequence joins TRBV7-9 and TRBJ1-4; D possibly corresponds to TRBD1 (6 bases). The V end was cut by 4 bases, the J end by 4 bases, with 10 bases between. The CDR3 is 14 residues long. Germline-derived CDR1 and CDR2 are SEHNR and FQNEAQ (reference sequence). CDR3 in amino acids: CASSYDRRNEKLFF. The CDR3 DNA reads TGTGCCAGCAGCTATGACAGGCGTAATGAAAAACTGTTTTTT.

J is TRBJ2-7 and V is TRBV6-6; 8 positions agree with TRBD2. The CDR3 has 12 residues. J lost 3 bases, V lost 6 bases, and 1 base had no gene match. Germline loops: CDR1 MNHNY, CDR2 SVGAGI (reference sequence). CDR3 in amino acids: CASSGGVYEQYF. The CDR3, as DNA: TGTGCCAGCAGCGGGGGGGTCTACGAGCAGTACTTC.

The rearrangement uses TRBV9 and TRBJ2-3; D is unresolved. Germline CDR1 and CDR2: SGDLS and YYNGEE. The length of the CDR3 is 15 residues. V was pared by 3 bases and J by 0 bases, with 11 bases between. As DNA, the CDR3 is TGTGCCAGCAGCGGCTCCTATGTTAGCACAGATACGCAGTATTTT. Its translation: CASSGSYVSTDTQYF.

The chain employs TRBV15 and TRBJ1-6, with D possibly matching TRBD1 (6 bases). The V and J ends lost 0 bases and 3 bases respectively, with 12 bases between them. CDR1 and CDR2 from the germline V gene are LNHNV and YYDKDF (reference sequence). CDR3 length: 17 amino acids. CDR3 nucleotide sequence: TGTGCCACCAGCAGAGATCGGTCAGGGGTCTATAATTCACCCCTCCACTTT. This translates into CATSRDRSGVYNSPLHF.

V usage is TRBV6-1 and J usage is TRBJ1-5, with TRBD1 as a possible D gene (6 bases). V lost 3 bases, J lost 8 bases, and 17 bases lay in between. Germline values: CDR1 MNHNS, CDR2 SASEGT. This CDR3 comprises 15 residues. CDR3 loop: CASSEIPDRTEPQHF. The DNA of the CDR3 is TGTGCCAGCAGTGAGATACCAGACAGGACAGAGCCCCAGCATTTT.

This sequence joins TRBV6-5 and TRBJ2-7; perhaps TRBD1 as D (5 bases). The CDR3 is 13 residues long. Trimming removed 5 bases at V and 3 bases at J, with 11 bases between. CDR1 is MNHEY, CDR2 SVGAGI, per germline. In DNA, the CDR3 is TGTGCCAGCAGTCCGACAGATTTCTACGAGCAGTACTTC. Protein: CASSPTDFYEQYF.

The chain joins TRBV7-2 to TRBJ2-3; TRBD2 matches at 8 bases. The CDR3 consists of 16 residues. With 6 bases clipped from V and 0 bases from J, the junction kept 8 bases outside the gene matches. Germline V CDR1 and CDR2: SGHTA, FQGNSA. The DNA of the CDR3 is TGTGCCAGCAGACGGGGTAGCGGGGCAAGCACAGATACGCAGTATTTT. It specifies CASRRGSGASTDTQYF.

This chain uses TRBV7-2 with TRBJ1-6; tentatively, D is TRBD1 (6 bases). The germline V gene has CDR1 SGHTA and CDR2 FQGNSA. The V end lost 4 bases, the J end lost 7 bases, and 14 bases lay between the germline ends. This CDR3 has 15 residues. CDR3 DNA sequence: TGTGCCAGCAGCTACCGGGACACGACGAATTCACCCCTCCACTTT. Translation: CASSYRDTTNSPLHF. The complete variable domain, with remaining parts taken from reference TRBV7-2 and TRBJ1-6, reads GAGVSQSPSNKVTEKGKDVELRCDPISGHTALYWYRQSLGQGLEFLIYFQGNSAPDKSGLPSDRFSAERTGGSVSTLTIQRTQQEDSAVYLCASSYRDTTNSPLHFGNGTRLTVT.

This chain joins TRBV7-8 and TRBJ2-2, with 8 bases aligning to TRBD1. V trimming: 5 bases; J trimming: 0 bases; junction bases outside the gene matches: 5. CDR3 length equals 16 residues. The germline V gene has CDR1 SGHVS and CDR2 FQNEAQ. CDR3 protein: CASSARDRPNTGELFF. CDR3 DNA: TGTGCCAGCAGCGCCCGGGACAGGCCGAACACCGGGGAGCTGTTTTTT.

Within the sample, this clone is large (0.1 to 1%). The chain uses TRBV6-5 and TRBJ1-1; 9 bases match TRBD1. Germline V gene data show CDR1 as MNHEY and CDR2 as SVGAGI. Trimming cost V 6 bases and J 5 bases; bases outside gene matches: 4. This CDR3 is 13 amino acids long. The CDR3 DNA is TGTGCCAGCAGGCAACAGGGGGCGACTGAAGCTTTCTTT. This sequence encodes CASRQQGATEAFF.

This rearrangement joins TRBV6-6 to TRBJ2-3, with TRBD2 matching over 16 bases. Germline CDR1 reads MNHNY; CDR2 reads SVGAGI (reference sequence). J was trimmed by 6 bases and V by 6 bases; bases with no gene match: 21. The CDR3 loop spans 21 amino acids. CDR3 in DNA: TGTGCCAGCAGCCGCGGAAGTCCCGGGACTAGCGGGAGGGATCACGGGGATACGCAGTATTTT. Its translation is CASSRGSPGTSGRDHGDTQYF.

This chain links TRBV30 with TRBJ2-1, with TRBD2 matching 9 bases. Germline CDR1 is GTSNPN and CDR2 is SVGIG (reference sequence). The CDR3 runs to 15 residues. V lost 0 bases, J lost 3 bases, and 3 bases stayed unmatched. For the CDR3, the DNA is TGTGCCTGGAGTGTACATAGCGGGAGCTACAATGAGCAGTTCTTC. This encodes CAWSVHSGSYNEQFF.

This chain connects TRBV11-3 to TRBJ2-3, with TRBD1 as a possible D gene (5 bases). The CDR3 loop spans 14 amino acids. V dropped 3 bases and J dropped 1 base, with 8 bases sitting between them. The germline V gene encodes CDR1 SGHNT and CDR2 YENEEA. This CDR3 reads CASSFGRGTDTQYF. CDR3 nucleotides: TGTGCCAGCAGCTTCGGCAGGGGCACAGATACGCAGTATTTT.

The gene calls are TRBV7-2 and TRBJ2-5, with 10 bases fitting TRBD2. J lost 1 base, V lost 5 bases, and 10 bases had no gene match. This CDR3 has 17 residues. Germline V CDR1 and CDR2: SGHTA, FQGNSA. The CDR3 here is CASSLAPSGGAQETQYF. CDR3 DNA: TGTGCCAGCAGCCTCGCCCCTAGCGGGGGAGCCCAAGAGACCCAGTACTTC.

Note on this clone: The germline gene is not matched at one end of the junction; a read error may be the cause. V and J are TRBV3-1 (or the pseudogene TRBV3-2) and TRBJ2-6; perhaps TRBD1 as D (5 bases). The length of the CDR3 is 15 residues. CDR1 LGHDT and CDR2 YNNKEL come from the germline V gene (reference sequence). CDR3 nucleotides: TGTGCCAGCACCCAAACAGGCTCTGGGGCCAACGTCCTGACTTTC. This codes for CASTQTGSGANVLTF.